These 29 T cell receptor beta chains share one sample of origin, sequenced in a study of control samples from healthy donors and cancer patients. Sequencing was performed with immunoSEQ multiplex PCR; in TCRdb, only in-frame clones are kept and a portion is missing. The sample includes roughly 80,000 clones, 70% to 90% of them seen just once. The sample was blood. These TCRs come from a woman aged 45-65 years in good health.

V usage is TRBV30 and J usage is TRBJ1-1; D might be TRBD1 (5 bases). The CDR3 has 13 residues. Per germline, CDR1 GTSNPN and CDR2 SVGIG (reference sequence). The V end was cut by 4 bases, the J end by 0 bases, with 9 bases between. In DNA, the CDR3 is TGTGCCTGGAATCAGGACATGAACACTGAAGCTTTCTTT. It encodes CAWNQDMNTEAFF.

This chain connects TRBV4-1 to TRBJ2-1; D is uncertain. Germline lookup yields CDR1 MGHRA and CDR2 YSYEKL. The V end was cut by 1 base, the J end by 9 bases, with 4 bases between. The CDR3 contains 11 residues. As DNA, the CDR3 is TGCGCCAGCAGCCAAGGGGCTGAGCAGTTCTTC. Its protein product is CASSQGAEQFF.

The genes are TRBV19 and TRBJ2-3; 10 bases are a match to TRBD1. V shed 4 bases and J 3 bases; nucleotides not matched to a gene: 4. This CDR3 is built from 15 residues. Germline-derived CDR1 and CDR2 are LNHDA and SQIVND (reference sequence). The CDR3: CASSSPGQGTDTQYF. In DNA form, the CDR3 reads TGTGCCAGTAGTAGCCCGGGACAGGGGACAGATACGCAGTATTTT.

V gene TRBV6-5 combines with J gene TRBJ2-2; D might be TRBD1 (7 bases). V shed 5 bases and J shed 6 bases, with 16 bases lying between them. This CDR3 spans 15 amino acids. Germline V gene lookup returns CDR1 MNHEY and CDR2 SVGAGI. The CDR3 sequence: CASSNLRGRSGELFF. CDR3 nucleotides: TGTGCCAGCAGTAATCTCAGGGGGAGGTCCGGGGAGCTGTTTTTT.

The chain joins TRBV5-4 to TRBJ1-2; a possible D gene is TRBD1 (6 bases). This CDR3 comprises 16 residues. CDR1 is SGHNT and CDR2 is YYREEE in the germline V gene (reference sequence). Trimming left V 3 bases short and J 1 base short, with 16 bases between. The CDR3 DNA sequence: TGTGCCAGCAGCTCTTGGGTTCGGACAGATAACTATGGCTACACCTTC. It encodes CASSSWVRTDNYGYTF.

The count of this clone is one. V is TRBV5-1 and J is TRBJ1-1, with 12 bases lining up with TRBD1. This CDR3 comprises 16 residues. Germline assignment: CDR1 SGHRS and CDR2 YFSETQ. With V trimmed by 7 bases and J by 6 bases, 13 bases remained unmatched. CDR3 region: CASQPGDRGRSAEAFF. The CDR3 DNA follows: TGCGCCAGCCAGCCGGGGGACAGGGGGCGCAGCGCTGAAGCTTTCTTT.

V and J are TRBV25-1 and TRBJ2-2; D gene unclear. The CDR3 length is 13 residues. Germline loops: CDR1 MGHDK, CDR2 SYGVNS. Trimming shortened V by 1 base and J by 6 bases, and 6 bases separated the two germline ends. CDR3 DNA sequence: TGTGCCAGCAGTGAATGGGCGGCCGGGGAGCTGTTTTTT. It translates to CASSEWAAGELFF.

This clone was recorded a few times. For the CDR3, the DNA is TGTGCCAGCAGTACGGGCCTCCCCGGAGGGGCTTTCTTT. This translates into CASSTGLPGGAFF. The chain combines TRBV5-4 with TRBJ1-1, with D unresolved. The CDR3 consists of 13 residues. V was clipped by 5 bases and J by 11 bases, with 19 bases between them. Germline V gives CDR1 SGHNT, CDR2 YYREEE (reference sequence). The variable domain in full, completed from reference TRBV5-4 and TRBJ1-1, reads ETGVTQSPTHLIKTRGQQVTLRCSSQSGHNTVSWYQQALGQGPQFIFQYYREEENGRGNFPPRFSGLQFPNYSSELNVNALELDDSALYLCASSTGLPGGAFFGQGTRLTVV.

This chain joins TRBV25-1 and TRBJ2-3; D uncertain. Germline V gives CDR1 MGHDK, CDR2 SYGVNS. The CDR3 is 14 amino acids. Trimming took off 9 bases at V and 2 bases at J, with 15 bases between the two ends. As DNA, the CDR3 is TGTGCCAGTCGGACCCTTGGAGACACAGATACGCAGTATTTT. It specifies CASRTLGDTDTQYF.

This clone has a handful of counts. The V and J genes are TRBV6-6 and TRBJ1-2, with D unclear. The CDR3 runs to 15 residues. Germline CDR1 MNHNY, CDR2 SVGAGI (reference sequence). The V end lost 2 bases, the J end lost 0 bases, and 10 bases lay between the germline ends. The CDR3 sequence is CASSYERGTNYGYTF. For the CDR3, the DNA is TGTGCCAGCAGTTACGAACGCGGTACTAACTATGGCTACACCTTC.

The CDR3 sequence is CASSNVQGNTEAFF. CDR3 nucleotides: TGTGCCAGCAGTAATGTACAGGGTAACACTGAAGCTTTCTTT. The V call is TRBV4-2, the J call TRBJ1-1, with D tentatively TRBD1 (6 bases). Trimming removed 6 bases at V and 2 bases at J, with 13 bases between. Germline V gene data show CDR1 as LGHNA and CDR2 as YNFKEQ. The CDR3 is 14 amino acids.

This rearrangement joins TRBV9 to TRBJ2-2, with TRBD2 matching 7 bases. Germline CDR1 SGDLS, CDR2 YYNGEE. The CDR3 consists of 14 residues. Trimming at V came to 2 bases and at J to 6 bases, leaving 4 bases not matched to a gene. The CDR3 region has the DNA TGTGCCAGCAGCGTGAGACGGGGGGCCGGGGAGCTGTTTTTT. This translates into CASSVRRGAGELFF.

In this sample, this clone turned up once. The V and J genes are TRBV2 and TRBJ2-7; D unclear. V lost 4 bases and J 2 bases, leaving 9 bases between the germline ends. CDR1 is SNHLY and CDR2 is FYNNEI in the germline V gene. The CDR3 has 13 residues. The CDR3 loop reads CASSAQRTYEQYF. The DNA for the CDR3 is TGTGCCAGCAGTGCCCAGCGTACCTACGAGCAGTACTTC.

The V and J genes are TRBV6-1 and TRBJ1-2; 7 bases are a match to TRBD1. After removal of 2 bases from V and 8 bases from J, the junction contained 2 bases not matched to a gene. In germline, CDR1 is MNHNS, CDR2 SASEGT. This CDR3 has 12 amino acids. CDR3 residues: CASSERGHGYTF. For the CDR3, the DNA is TGTGCCAGCAGTGAAAGGGGGCACGGCTACACCTTC.

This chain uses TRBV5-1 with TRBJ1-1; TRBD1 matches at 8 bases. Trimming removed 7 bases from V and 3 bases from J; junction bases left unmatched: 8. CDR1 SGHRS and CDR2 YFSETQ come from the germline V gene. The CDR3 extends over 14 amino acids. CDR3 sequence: CASGRQGYDTEAFF. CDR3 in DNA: TGCGCCAGCGGGCGACAGGGGTATGACACTGAAGCTTTCTTT. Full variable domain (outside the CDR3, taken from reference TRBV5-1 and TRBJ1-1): KAGVTQTPRYLIKTRGQQVTLSCSPISGHRSVSWYQQTPGQGLQFLFEYFSETQRNKGNFPGRFSGRQFSNSRSEMNVSTLELGDSALYLCASGRQGYDTEAFFGQGTRLTVV.

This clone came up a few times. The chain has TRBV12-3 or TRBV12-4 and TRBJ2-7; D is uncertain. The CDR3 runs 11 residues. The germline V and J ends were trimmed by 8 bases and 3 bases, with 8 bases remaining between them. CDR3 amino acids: CASGRVYEQYF. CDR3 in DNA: TGTGCCAGCGGCCGTGTCTACGAGCAGTACTTC.

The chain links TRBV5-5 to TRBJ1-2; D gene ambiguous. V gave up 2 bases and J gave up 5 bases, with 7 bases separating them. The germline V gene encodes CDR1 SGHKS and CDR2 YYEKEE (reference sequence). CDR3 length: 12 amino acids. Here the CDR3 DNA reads TGTGCCAGCAGCTTTGACGTATATGGCTACACCTTC. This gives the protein CASSFDVYGYTF.

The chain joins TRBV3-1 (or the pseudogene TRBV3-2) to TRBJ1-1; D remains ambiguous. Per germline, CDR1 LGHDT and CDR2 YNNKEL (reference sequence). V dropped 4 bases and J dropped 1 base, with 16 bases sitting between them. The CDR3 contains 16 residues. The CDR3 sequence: CASSLRGSHANTEAFF. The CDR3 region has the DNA TGTGCCAGCAGCCTTAGAGGGTCCCACGCGAACACTGAAGCTTTCTTT.

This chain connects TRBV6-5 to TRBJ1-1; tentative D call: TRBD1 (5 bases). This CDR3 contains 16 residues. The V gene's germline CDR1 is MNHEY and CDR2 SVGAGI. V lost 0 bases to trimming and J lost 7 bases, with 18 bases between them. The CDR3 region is CASSYSISVLGGEAFF. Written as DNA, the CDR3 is TGTGCCAGCAGTTACTCGATCAGTGTTTTGGGGGGTGAAGCTTTCTTT.

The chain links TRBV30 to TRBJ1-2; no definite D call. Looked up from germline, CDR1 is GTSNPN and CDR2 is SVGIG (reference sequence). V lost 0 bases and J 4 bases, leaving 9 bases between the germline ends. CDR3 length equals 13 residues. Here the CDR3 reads CAWSVSRSYGYTF. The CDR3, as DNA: TGTGCCTGGAGTGTAAGCAGGTCCTATGGCTACACCTTC.

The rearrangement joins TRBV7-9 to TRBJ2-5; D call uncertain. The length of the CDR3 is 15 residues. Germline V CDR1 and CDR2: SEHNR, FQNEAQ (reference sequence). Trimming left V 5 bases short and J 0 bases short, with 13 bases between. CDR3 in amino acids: CASSPTSTDQETQYF. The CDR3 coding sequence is TGTGCCAGCAGCCCGACCAGCACCGACCAAGAGACCCAGTACTTC.

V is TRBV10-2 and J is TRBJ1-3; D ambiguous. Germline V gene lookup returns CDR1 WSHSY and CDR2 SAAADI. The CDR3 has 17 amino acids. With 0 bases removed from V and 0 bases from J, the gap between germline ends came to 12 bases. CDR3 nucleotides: TGCGCCAGCAGTGAGTCATACCCCGGCATCTCTGGAAACACCATATATTTT. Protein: CASSESYPGISGNTIYF.

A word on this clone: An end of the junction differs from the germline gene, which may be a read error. The CDR3: CAGSWRSNTEAFF. CDR3 in DNA: TGTGCCGGCAGCTGGAGATCGAACACTGAAGCTTTCTTT. The gene calls are TRBV3-1 (or the pseudogene TRBV3-2) and TRBJ1-1; D is uncertain. CDR1 is LGHDT and CDR2 is YNNKEL in the germline V gene (reference sequence). This CDR3 contains 13 residues.

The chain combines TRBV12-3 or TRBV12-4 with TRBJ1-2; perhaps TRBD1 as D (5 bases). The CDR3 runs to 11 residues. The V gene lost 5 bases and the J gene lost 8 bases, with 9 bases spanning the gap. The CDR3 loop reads CASSAQGGYTF. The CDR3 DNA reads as TGTGCCAGCAGTGCCCAGGGCGGCTACACCTTC.

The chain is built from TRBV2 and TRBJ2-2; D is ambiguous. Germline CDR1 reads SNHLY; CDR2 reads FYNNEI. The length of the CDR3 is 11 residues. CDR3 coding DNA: TGTGCGACCACCCAGGCCGGGGAGCTGTTTTTT. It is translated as CATTQAGELFF.

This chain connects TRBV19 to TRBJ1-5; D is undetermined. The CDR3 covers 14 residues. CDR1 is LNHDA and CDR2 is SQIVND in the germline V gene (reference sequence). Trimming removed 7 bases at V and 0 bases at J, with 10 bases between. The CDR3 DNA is TGTGCCAGTAACTTTAGGATTAGCAATCAGCCCCAGCATTTT. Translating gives CASNFRISNQPQHF. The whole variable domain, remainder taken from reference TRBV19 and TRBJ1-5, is DGGITQSPKYLFRKEGQNVTLSCEQNLNHDAMYWYRQDPGQGLRLIYYSQIVNDFQKGDIAEGYSVSREKKESFPLTVTSAQKNPTAFYLCASNFRISNQPQHFGDGTRLSIL.

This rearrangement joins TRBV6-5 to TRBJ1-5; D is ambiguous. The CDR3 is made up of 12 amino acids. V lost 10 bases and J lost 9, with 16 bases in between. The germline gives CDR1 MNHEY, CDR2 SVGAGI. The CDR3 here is CAIQSGSGPQHF. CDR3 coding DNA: TGTGCCATCCAATCGGGATCGGGGCCCCAGCATTTT.

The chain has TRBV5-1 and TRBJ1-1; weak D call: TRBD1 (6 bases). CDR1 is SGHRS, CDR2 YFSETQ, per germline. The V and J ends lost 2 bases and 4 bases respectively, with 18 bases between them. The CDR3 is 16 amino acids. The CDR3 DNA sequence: TGCGCCAGCAGCTTTAGGGGGGCCTCATTGGGCACTGAAGCTTTCTTT. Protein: CASSFRGASLGTEAFF.

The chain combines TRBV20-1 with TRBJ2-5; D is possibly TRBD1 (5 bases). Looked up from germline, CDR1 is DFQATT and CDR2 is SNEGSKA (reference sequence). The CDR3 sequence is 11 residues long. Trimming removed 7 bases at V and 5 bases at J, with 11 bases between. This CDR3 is CSGLNRETQYF. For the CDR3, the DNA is TGCAGTGGCCTAAACAGGGAGACCCAGTACTTC.